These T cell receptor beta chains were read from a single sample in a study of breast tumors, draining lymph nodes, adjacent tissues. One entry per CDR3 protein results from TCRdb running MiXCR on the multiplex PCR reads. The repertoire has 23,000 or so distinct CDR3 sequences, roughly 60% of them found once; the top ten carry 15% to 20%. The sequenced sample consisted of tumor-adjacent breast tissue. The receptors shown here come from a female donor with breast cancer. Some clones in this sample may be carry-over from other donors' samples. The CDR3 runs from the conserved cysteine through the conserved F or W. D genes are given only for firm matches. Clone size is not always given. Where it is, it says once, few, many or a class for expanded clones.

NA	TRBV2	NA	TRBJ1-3	CASILQSGNTIYF	TGTGCCAGCATTTTACAGTCTGGAAACACCATATATTTT
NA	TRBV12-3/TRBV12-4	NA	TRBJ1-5	CASSLAVTGQPQHF	TGTGCCAGCAGTTTAGCCGTTACAGGTCAGCCCCAGCATTTT
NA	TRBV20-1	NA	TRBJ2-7	CSARISPYEQYF	TGCAGTGCTAGGATCAGTCCCTACGAGCAGTACTTC
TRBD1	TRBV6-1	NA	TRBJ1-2	CASRGDSTFGYTF	TGTGCCAGCAGGGGGGACAGCACGTTTGGCTACACCTTC
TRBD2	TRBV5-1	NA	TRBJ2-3	CASSLTSGRQDTQYF	TGCGCCAGCAGCTTGACTAGCGGGAGACAAGATACGCAGTATTTT
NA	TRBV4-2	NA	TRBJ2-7	CASSQERGTLHEQYF	TGTGCCAGCAGCCAAGAGCGGGGTACACTCCACGAGCAGTACTTC
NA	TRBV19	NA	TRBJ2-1	CASSQGSTYNEQFF	TGTGCCAGTAGCCAGGGCTCAACCTACAATGAGCAGTTCTTC
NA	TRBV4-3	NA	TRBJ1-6	CASSPQENSPLHF	TGCGCCAGCAGCCCACAGGAAAATTCACCCCTCCACTTT
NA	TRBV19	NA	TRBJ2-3	CASSHRDGDIDTQYF	TGTGCCAGTAGTCATCGGGACGGGGACATAGATACGCAGTATTTT
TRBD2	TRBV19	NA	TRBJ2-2	CASRRERDGNTGELFF	TGTGCCAGTAGGCGGGAGCGGGATGGTAACACCGGGGAGCTGTTTTTT
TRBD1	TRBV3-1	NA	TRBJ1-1	CASSQDSRGGSAFF	TGTGCCAGCAGCCAAGATTCCAGGGGGGGGTCGGCTTTCTTT
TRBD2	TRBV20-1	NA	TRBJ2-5	CSASQAVGGYGTQYF	TGCAGTGCGTCCCAAGCCGTGGGGGGGTACGGGACCCAGTACTTC
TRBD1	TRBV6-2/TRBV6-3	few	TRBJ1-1	CASSYGRGRTEAFF	TGTGCCAGCAGTTACGGGAGGGGGCGTACTGAAGCTTTCTTT
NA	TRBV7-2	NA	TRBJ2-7	CASSSTGGPRRYEQYF	TGTGCCAGCAGCTCCACCGGGGGCCCGAGGCGTTACGAGCAGTACTTC
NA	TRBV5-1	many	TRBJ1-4	CASSLDADENLFF	TGCGCCAGCAGCTTGGACGCCGATGAAAACCTGTTTTTT
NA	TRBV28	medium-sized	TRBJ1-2	CASYRRTNYGYTF	TGTGCCAGCTATAGGAGGACCAACTATGGCTACACCTTC
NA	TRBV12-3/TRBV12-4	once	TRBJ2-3	CASSFYSTDTQYF	TGTGCCAGCAGTTTCTATAGCACAGATACGCAGTATTTT
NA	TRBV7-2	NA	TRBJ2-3	CASIIQGVDTQYF	TGTGCCAGCATCATACAGGGTGTAGATACGCAGTATTTT
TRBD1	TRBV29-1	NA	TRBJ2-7	CSVETGLGYEQYF	TGCAGCGTTGAGACAGGGCTGGGGTACGAGCAGTACTTC
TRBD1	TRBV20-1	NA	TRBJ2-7	CSVPKPGGYAQYF	TGCAGTGTCCCCAAACCAGGGGGCTACGCGCAGTACTTC
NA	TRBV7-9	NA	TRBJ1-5	CASSSNNQPQHF	TGTGCCAGCAGCTCGAACAATCAGCCCCAGCATTTT
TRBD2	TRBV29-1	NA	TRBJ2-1	CSVDPYQTSGRGNNEQFF	TGCAGCGTTGACCCTTACCAGACTAGCGGGAGGGGGAACAATGAGCAGTTCTTC
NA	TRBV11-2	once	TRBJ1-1	CASGTTGGAFF	TGTGCCAGCGGCACCACGGGCGGGGCTTTCTTT
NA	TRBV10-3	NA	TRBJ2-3	CAISETSTDTQYF	TGTGCCATCAGTGAAACTAGCACAGATACGCAGTATTTT
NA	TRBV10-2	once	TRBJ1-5	CASSESPRGQPQHF	TGCGCCAGCAGTGAGTCGCCCAGGGGTCAGCCCCAGCATTTT
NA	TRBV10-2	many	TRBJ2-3	CASRSLPTDTQYF	TGCGCCAGCAGGAGCCTTCCCACAGATACGCAGTATTTT
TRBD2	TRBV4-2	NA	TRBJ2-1	CASSRGLAVSSYNEQFF	TGTGCCAGCAGCCGCGGACTAGCGGTGAGCTCCTACAATGAGCAGTTCTTC
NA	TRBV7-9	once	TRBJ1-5	CASSVTNSNQPQHF	TGTGCCAGCAGCGTAACTAACAGCAATCAGCCCCAGCATTTT
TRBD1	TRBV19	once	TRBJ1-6	CASSMGTGINSPLHF	TGTGCCAGTAGTATGGGGACAGGGATTAATTCACCCCTCCACTTT
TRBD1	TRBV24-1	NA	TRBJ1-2	CATSDPRDSNYGYTF	TGTGCCACCAGTGACCCCCGGGACAGCAACTATGGCTACACCTTC